A single sample is the source of the 17 T cell receptor beta chains below, sequenced in a study of T cells in Graves' hyperthyroidism and ophthalmopathy. There were TCR beta CDR3 regions amplified from RNA transcripts. TCR CDR3 regions were first amplified by RT-PCR with HTBI primers. MiXCR, run by TCRdb on the multiplex PCR reads, gives a single entry per CDR3 protein. The data contain 550,000 to 650,000 distinct CDR3 sequences, about 15% of them singletons. The sample was blood. These receptors all come from a woman in her 40s with Graves' hyperthyroidism.

This clonotype has a count of ten or more. The V and J genes are TRBV20-1 and TRBJ2-1, with TRBD2 as a possible D gene (6 bases). The CDR3 is 14 amino acids. Germline V CDR1 and CDR2: DFQATT, SNEGSKA (reference sequence). V lost 5 bases and J lost 0, with 11 bases in between. CDR3 region: CSAGGLSSYNEQFF. The CDR3 DNA follows: TGCAGTGCTGGGGGACTTAGCTCCTACAATGAGCAGTTCTTC.

The gene calls are TRBV6-2 or TRBV6-3 and TRBJ2-6, with D tentatively TRBD1 or TRBD2 (5 bases each). V lost 6 bases to trimming and J lost 1 base, with 10 bases between them. Germline V lookup: CDR1 MNHEY, CDR2 SVGEGT. The CDR3 runs to 15 residues. CDR3 sequence (DNA): TGTGCCAGCAGCCGGGGCACTTCTGGGGCCAACGTCCTGACTTTC. This translates into CASSRGTSGANVLTF.

The chain has TRBV20-1 and TRBJ1-1, with D possibly TRBD1 on 6 matching bases. Trimming left V 1 base short and J 4 bases short, with 13 bases between. This CDR3 contains 14 residues. Germline CDR1 is DFQATT and CDR2 is SNEGSKA (reference sequence). CDR3 DNA: TGCAGTGCTAGAGGTGGGGGCGCGAGCACTGAAGCTTTCTTT. This translates into CSARGGGASTEAFF.

This clonotype showed up many times. The chain combines TRBV7-2 with TRBJ1-6, with 8 bases matching TRBD1. The junction had 6 bases not matched to a gene; V was cut back by 1 base and J by 10 bases. Germline CDR1 and CDR2: SGHTA and FQGNSA. CDR3 length: 15 amino acids. CDR3 protein: CASSLETGVGSPLHF. CDR3 sequence (DNA): TGTGCCAGCAGCTTAGAGACAGGGGTCGGATCACCCCTCCACTTT.

This clonotype occurred many times. The genes are TRBV30 and TRBJ1-2, with D unclear. The CDR3 contains 13 residues. Trimming cost V 2 bases and J 2 bases, with 9 bases left between them. Germline V CDR1 and CDR2: GTSNPN, SVGIG (reference sequence). CDR3 protein: CAWSPLHNYGYTF. CDR3 sequence (DNA): TGTGCCTGGAGTCCCCTACACAACTATGGCTACACCTTC.

This clonotype has a count of ten or more. This sequence joins TRBV27 and TRBJ2-3, with 11 positions matching TRBD2. Trimming cost V 2 bases and J 2 bases; bases outside gene matches: 3. Germline values: CDR1 MNHEY, CDR2 SMNVEV (reference sequence). There are 16 residues in the CDR3. CDR3 region: CASSLLAGGYTDTQYF. DNA for the CDR3: TGTGCCAGCAGTTTACTAGCGGGAGGCTACACAGATACGCAGTATTTT.

This chain links TRBV4-2 with TRBJ2-3; TRBD2 agrees at 8 bases. The V gene end was trimmed by 0 bases and the J gene end by 0 bases; junction bases not matched to a gene: 2. Germline V lookup: CDR1 LGHNA, CDR2 YNFKEQ. The CDR3 covers 16 residues. The DNA for the CDR3 is TGTGCCAGCAGCCAAGATGTAGCGGGGAGCACAGATACGCAGTATTTT. Its protein is CASSQDVAGSTDTQYF.

V usage is TRBV20-1 and J usage is TRBJ2-3; D unclear. CDR3 length: 15 amino acids. From germline, CDR1 is DFQATT and CDR2 SNEGSKA (reference sequence). The germline V and J ends were trimmed by 0 bases and 1 base, with 11 bases remaining between them. CDR3 nucleotide sequence: TGCAGTGCTAGAGATCGGATCCTTGGCACAGATACGCAGTATTTT. Amino acids: CSARDRILGTDTQYF.

This clonotype has at least ten counts. This CDR3 reads CASSARGAGAEAFF. CDR3 bases: TGTGCCAGCAGTGCCAGGGGCGCGGGAGCTGAAGCTTTCTTT. This chain uses TRBV6-1 with TRBJ1-1; TRBD1 is a possible D gene (6 bases). V was trimmed by 4 bases and J by 6 bases, leaving 15 bases between them. The CDR3 has 14 amino acids. In germline, CDR1 is MNHNS, CDR2 SASEGT.

This clonotype was seen repeatedly, ten times or more. CDR3 loop: CSARVPEGGRGYEQYF. The CDR3 coding sequence is TGCAGTGCTAGAGTCCCCGAGGGGGGGCGTGGGTACGAGCAGTACTTC. The chain uses TRBV20-1 and TRBJ2-7, with a possible D match to TRBD2 (7 bases). CDR1 is DFQATT, CDR2 SNEGSKA, per germline (reference sequence). V dropped 1 base and J dropped 4 bases, with 20 bases sitting between them. CDR3 length: 16 residues.

For this clonotype: A clone one base away is much larger, so this may be a read error. The rearrangement links TRBV7-2 to TRBJ2-1; TRBD2 matches 8 bases. CDR1 and CDR2 (germline): SGHTA, FQGNSA. The CDR3 extends over 11 amino acids. The V and J ends lost 7 bases and 10 bases, in that order; junction bases with no gene match: 3. CDR3 protein: CASTRLAEQFF. CDR3 sequence (DNA): TGTGCCAGCACCCGACTAGCGGAGCAGTTCTTC.

This clonotype was detected a few times. This rearrangement joins TRBV15 to TRBJ1-1; D remains ambiguous. The germline gives CDR1 LNHNV, CDR2 YYDKDF (reference sequence). With 1 base removed from V and 7 bases from J, the gap between germline ends came to 16 bases. The CDR3 has 15 amino acids. The CDR3 sequence: CATSRAFVGRDEAFF. The CDR3 nucleotides are TGTGCCACCAGCAGAGCTTTTGTAGGGAGGGATGAAGCTTTCTTT.

This clonotype was observed many times. The genes are TRBV28 and TRBJ2-7; 7 nucleotides agree with TRBD2. V lost 6 bases and J lost 0; bases outside the gene matches: 5. CDR3 length equals 14 residues. From germline, CDR1 is MDHEN and CDR2 SYDVKM. CDR3 residues: CASSSGTISYEQYF. In nucleotides, the CDR3 is TGTGCCAGCAGCTCCGGGACTATCTCCTACGAGCAGTACTTC.

This chain joins TRBV7-9 and TRBJ2-7; D remains ambiguous. With 6 bases removed from V and 4 bases from J, the gap between germline ends came to 16 bases. Germline assignment: CDR1 SEHNR and CDR2 FQNEAQ (reference sequence). The CDR3 is 14 amino acids. Written as DNA, the CDR3 is TGTGCCAGCAGTTCCCCCTACGGAGAATACGAGCAGTACTTC. Amino acids: CASSSPYGEYEQYF.

This clonotype was seen a handful of times. V and J are TRBV11-2 and TRBJ2-7, with 10 bases that match TRBD2. The length of the CDR3 is 17 residues. Germline loops: CDR1 SGHAT, CDR2 FQNNGV. Losses at the gene ends were 0 bases for V and 0 bases for J; bases not matched to a gene: 5. The CDR3 protein is CASSLERTSGSSYEQYF. The CDR3, as DNA: TGTGCCAGCAGCTTAGAACGGACTAGCGGTAGCTCCTACGAGCAGTACTTC.

Comments on this clonotype: Its ends do not fully match the called genes, so a read error is possible. This chain uses TRBV18 with TRBJ2-7; TRBD1 agrees at 8 bases. In germline, CDR1 is KGHSH, CDR2 LQKENI. The CDR3 is made up of 15 amino acids. CDR3 protein: CASSPDRGPSYEQCF. The CDR3 region has the DNA TGTGCCAGCTCACCAGACAGGGGCCCTTCCTACGAGCAGTGCTTC.

This clonotype was counted at least ten times. V gene TRBV5-1 combines with J gene TRBJ2-3; TRBD2 agrees at 13 bases. CDR1 is SGHRS and CDR2 is YFSETQ in the germline V gene. The length of the CDR3 is 18 residues. V lost 4 bases and J lost 5; bases outside the gene matches: 13. For the CDR3, the DNA is TGCGCCAGCAGCCCACTAGCGGGAGGGCCAGGTTCGGGAGATACGCAGTATTTT. This gives the protein CASSPLAGGPGSGDTQYF.